A selection of T cell receptor beta chains follows, all from one sample in a study of cytomegalovirus exposure and HLA in healthy donors. Method: immunoSEQ multiplex PCR; TCRdb's copy keeps in-frame clones and lacks some. The listing records under 90,000 clones. The sample comprised PBMCs. The receptors were sampled from a man aged 50 or older in good health and CMV-seropositive. Each CDR3 is given with its conserved first and last residue. D genes are given only for firm matches. Clone size is stated in some rows and not others, as once, few, many or a class when expanded.

>TRBV5-6|-|TRBJ2-7|-
CASSFVEGNEQYF
TGTGCCAGCAGCTTCGTGGAGGGAAACGAGCAGTACTTC
>TRBV15|TRBD2|TRBJ2-1|-
CATSRESGSLNEQFF
TGTGCCACCAGCAGAGAGAGCGGGAGCTTAAATGAGCAGTTCTTC
>TRBV5-4|-|TRBJ2-7|-
CASSLGQRASYEQYF
TGTGCCAGCAGCTTGGGACAGCGGGCCTCCTACGAGCAGTACTTC
>TRBV7-9|-|TRBJ2-6|-
CASHDRRGANVLTF
TGTGCCAGTCATGACAGGAGAGGGGCCAACGTCCTGACTTTC
>TRBV29-1|-|TRBJ1-1|-
CSVEGTQGTEAFF
TGCAGCGTTGAAGGGACCCAGGGGACTGAAGCTTTCTTT
>TRBV29-1|-|TRBJ2-5|-
CSVVVGTEQETQYF
TGCAGCGTTGTGGTAGGGACTGAACAAGAGACCCAGTACTTC
>TRBV2|TRBD1|TRBJ2-2|-
CASSPDRGTGELFF
TGTGCCAGCAGTCCGGACAGGGGGACCGGGGAGCTGTTTTTT
>TRBV5-4|-|TRBJ2-3|-
CASSSNPRGDTQYF
TGTGCCAGCAGCTCGAACCCGCGCGGGGATACGCAGTATTTT
>TRBV5-1|-|TRBJ1-2|-
CASSQPTVREGYTF
TGCGCCAGCAGCCAACCCACAGTTCGGGAGGGCTACACCTTC
>TRBV6-5|-|TRBJ1-2|-
CASSYSTGDGYTF
TGTGCCAGCAGTTACTCGACGGGTGATGGCTACACCTTC
>TRBV11-2|-|TRBJ1-3|-
CASSFFRTLHF
TGTGCCAGCAGCTTTTTCAGGACACTGCATTTT
>TRBV19|-|TRBJ1-3|-
CASSLTRTAGNTIYF
TGTGCCAGTAGTCTCACCCGGACAGCTGGAAACACCATATATTTT
>TRBV6-1|TRBD1|TRBJ1-1|-
CASTHRGDTEAFF
TGTGCCAGCACCCACAGGGGGGACACTGAAGCTTTCTTT
>TRBV5-1|-|TRBJ2-2|-
CASSLNGANTGELFF
TGCGCCAGCAGCTTGAACGGGGCGAACACCGGGGAGCTGTTTTTT
>TRBV6-5|TRBD2|TRBJ2-1|-
CASRTGLADYNEQFF
TGTGCCAGCAGGACTGGACTAGCGGACTACAATGAGCAGTTCTTC
>TRBV30|-|TRBJ1-6|medium-sized
CAWGGGLGDSPLHF
TGTGCCTGGGGTGGGGGACTAGGGGATTCACCCCTCCACTTT
>TRBV5-1|-|TRBJ1-3|-
CASSTQGSSGNTIYF
TGCGCCAGCAGCACACAGGGAAGCTCTGGAAACACCATATATTTT
>TRBV18|TRBD2|TRBJ2-3|-
CASSLDGGVGAQYF
TGTGCCAGCTCACTCGACGGGGGGGTCGGGGCGCAGTATTTT
>TRBV6-1|-|TRBJ2-7|-
CASNLSGSYEQYF
TGTGCCAGCAACCTAAGTGGTTCCTACGAGCAGTACTTC
>TRBV7-9|-|TRBJ1-2|-
CASSQHTGQSYGYTF
TGTGCCAGCAGCCAACACACTGGACAGAGCTATGGCTACACCTTC
>TRBV5-1|-|TRBJ1-3|-
CASSLVGGRDGNTIYF
TGCGCCAGCAGCTTGGTCGGGGGAAGAGATGGAAACACCATATATTTT
>TRBV29-1|-|TRBJ2-1|-
CSVEFGRAPFF
TGCAGCGTTGAATTCGGCAGGGCACCGTTCTTC
>TRBV6-1|TRBD1|TRBJ1-1|-
CASLRGDRGRTEAFF
TGTGCCAGCCTAAGGGGAGACAGGGGGCGAACTGAAGCTTTCTTT
>TRBV6-1|TRBD1|TRBJ2-4|-
CASSEGTGVNIQYF
TGTGCCAGCAGTGAAGGTACAGGGGTGAACATTCAGTACTTC
>TRBV7-2|TRBD1|TRBJ1-6|-
CASSPVEGASPLHF
TGTGCCAGCAGCCCCGTGGAGGGGGCGTCACCCCTCCACTTT
>TRBV11-3|-|TRBJ2-7|-
CASSFGLSYEQYF
TGTGCCAGCAGCTTCGGTCTTTCCTACGAGCAGTACTTC